The T cell receptor beta chain described here comes from a study of shared clonotypes between healthy human individuals. Study results and caveats: Memory subsets generally showed lower estimated richness than naive subsets. Shared clonotypes: approximately 4.5% naive CD4, under 4% naive CD8, about 2.4% memory CD4, approximately 0.41% memory CD8.

J lost 0 bases, V lost 7 bases, and 3 bases had no gene match. There are 14 residues in the CDR3. Germline values: CDR1 SGHVS, CDR2 FQNEAQ. As for this clone: Antigen specificity is unknown.

Only in-frame clones appear in the TCRdb table, and some are missing; sequencing was by immunoSEQ multiplex PCR. The sample holds around 650,000 clones, 95% to 96% seen once. Naivety among CD8 cells was defined by CD45RO negativity and positive CCR7 selection, thereby excluding terminally differentiated effector memory CD45RA+ cells. All donors qualified as healthy HIV-negative adults and had experienced no recent acute infections or vaccinations. The chain combines TRBV7-8 with TRBJ2-3; 8 positions match TRBD2. This TCR was recovered from a woman in her 30s in good health. Sequenced input: naive CD8+ T cells sorted from blood. The CDR3 coding sequence is TGTGCCAGCATCACTAGCGGCAGCACAGATACGCAGTATTTT. Protein: CASITSGSTDTQYF.